This TCR beta chain was profiled in a study of blood T cell repertoires in COVID-19. On the study more broadly: Some COVID-19 samples were acute and others convalescent; all came from the United States, Italy and Spain. The analysed material was cDNA or gDNA that came from T cells, B-cell-depleted T cells, or PBMCs.

This clone was detected only once. Methods used by the authors: Reference gene primer amplification gave estimated nucleated cell counts. Generated by immunoSEQ multiplex PCR, the TCRdb table keeps only in-frame clones and is missing some. That table furnishes V, J and clone size, whereas the DNA furnished D and trimming. The sample consists of roughly 190,000 clones, around 90% of them appearing once. This CDR3 has 16 residues. V shed 6 bases, J shed 8 bases, and the junction held 11 bases outside the gene matches. CDR1 and CDR2 from the germline V gene are SGHRS and YFSETQ. Sample: peripheral blood. This TCR came from a human donor in a cohort sampled during active COVID-19. The rearrangement joins TRBV5-1 to TRBJ2-1, with TRBD2 matching over 13 bases. DNA for the CDR3: TGCGCCAGCACCTATACTAGCGGGAGGGTAGGCGATGAGCAGTTCTTC. This sequence encodes CASTYTSGRVGDEQFF. The whole variable domain, filled in from reference TRBV5-1 and TRBJ2-1, reads KAGVTQTPRYLIKTRGQQVTLSCSPISGHRSVSWYQQTPGQGLQFLFEYFSETQRNKGNFPGRFSGRQFSNSRSEMNVSTLELGDSALYLCASTYTSGRVGDEQFFGPGTRLTVL.